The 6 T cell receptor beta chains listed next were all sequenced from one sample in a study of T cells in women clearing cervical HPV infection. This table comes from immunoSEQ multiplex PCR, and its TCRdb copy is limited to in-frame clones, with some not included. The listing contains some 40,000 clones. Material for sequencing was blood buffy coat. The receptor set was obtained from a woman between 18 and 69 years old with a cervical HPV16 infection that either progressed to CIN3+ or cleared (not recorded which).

The sequenced part of the CDR3 DNA is TGTGCCAGCAGCCCGGGACTTTCAGATACG. This gives the protein CASSPGLSDT. The CDR3 reads in full as CASSPGLSDTQYF. The chain recombines TRBV14 with TRBJ2-3, with D possibly matching TRBD2 (6 bases). The read terminates 3 residues ahead of where the CDR3 ends, so the germline J gene completes it. Germline CDR1 SGHDN, CDR2 FVKESK. V was clipped by 4 bases and J by 4 bases, with 9 bases between them. The CDR3 extends over 13 amino acids.

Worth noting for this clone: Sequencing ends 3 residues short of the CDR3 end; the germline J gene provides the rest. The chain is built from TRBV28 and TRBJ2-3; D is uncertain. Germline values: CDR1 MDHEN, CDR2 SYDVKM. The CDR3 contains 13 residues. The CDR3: CASSLSPLGTQYF. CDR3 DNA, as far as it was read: TGTGCCAGCAGTTTATCCCCACTCGGGACG. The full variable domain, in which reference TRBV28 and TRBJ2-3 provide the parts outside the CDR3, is DVKVTQSSRYLVKRTGEKVFLECVQDMDHENMFWYRQDPGLGLRLIYFSYDVKMKEKGDIPEGYSVSREKKERFSLILESASTNQTSMYLCASSLSPLGTQYFGPGTRLTVL.

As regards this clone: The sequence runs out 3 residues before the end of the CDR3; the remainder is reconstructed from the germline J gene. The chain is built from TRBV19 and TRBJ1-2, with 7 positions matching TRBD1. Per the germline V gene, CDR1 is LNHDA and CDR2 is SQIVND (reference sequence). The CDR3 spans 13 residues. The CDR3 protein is CASKRQGVRDYTF. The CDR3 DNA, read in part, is TGTGCCAGTAAACGACAGGGAGTTCGCGAC.

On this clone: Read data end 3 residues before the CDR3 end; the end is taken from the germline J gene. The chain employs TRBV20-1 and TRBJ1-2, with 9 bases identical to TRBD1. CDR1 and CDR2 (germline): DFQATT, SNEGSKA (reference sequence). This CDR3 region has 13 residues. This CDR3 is CSAIDRGGLYYTF. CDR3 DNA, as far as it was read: TGCAGTGCTATTGACAGGGGGGGACTTTAC.

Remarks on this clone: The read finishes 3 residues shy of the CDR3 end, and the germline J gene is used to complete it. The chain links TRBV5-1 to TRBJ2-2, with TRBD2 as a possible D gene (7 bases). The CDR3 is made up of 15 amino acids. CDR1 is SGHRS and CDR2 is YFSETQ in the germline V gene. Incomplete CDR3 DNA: TGCGCCAGCAGCTTGGAGGGGGGGAGTAATTCACCG. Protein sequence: CASSLEGGSNSP. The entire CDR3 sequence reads CASSLEGGSNSPLFF.

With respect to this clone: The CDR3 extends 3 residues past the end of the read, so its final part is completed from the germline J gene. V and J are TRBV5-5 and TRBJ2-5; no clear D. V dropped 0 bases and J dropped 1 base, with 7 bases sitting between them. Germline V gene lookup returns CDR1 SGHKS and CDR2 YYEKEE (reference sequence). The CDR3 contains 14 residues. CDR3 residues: CASSLAQLQETQYF. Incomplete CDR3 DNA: TGTGCCAGCAGCTTGGCACAGCTCCAAGAGACC.